The 5 T cell receptor beta chains given below trace back to one sample, sequenced in a study of CD8 T cells in ankylosing spondylitis. TCRdb recomputed calls from the 5' RACE reads with MiXCR, one row per CDR3 protein. The sample holds 150,000 to 200,000 distinct CDR3 sequences, around 17% seen once. The sample consisted of blood, either unsorted or a sorted T cell fraction (not recorded which). The receptors originated from a male donor with ankylosing spondylitis or in good health (not recorded which).

The V and J genes are TRBV6-5 and TRBJ1-1; 8 bases align to TRBD1. The germline gives CDR1 MNHEY, CDR2 SVGAGI. The V and J ends lost 4 bases and 2 bases, in that order; junction bases with no gene match: 6. The CDR3 loop spans 15 amino acids. The CDR3 is CASSSRGRGNTEAFF. CDR3 in DNA: TGTGCCAGCAGTTCCAGGGGGCGCGGAAACACTGAAGCTTTCTTT.

This clonotype was picked up a small number of times. The chain employs TRBV14 and TRBJ2-2; D is uncertain. Trimming took 1 base from V and 3 from J, leaving 6 bases between them. This CDR3 region has 14 residues. Germline V gives CDR1 SGHDN, CDR2 FVKESK. CDR3 sequence reads: CASSQGWYTGELFF. CDR3 nucleotides: TGTGCCAGCAGCCAAGGGTGGTACACCGGGGAGCTGTTTTTT. The full variable domain, its missing parts supplied by reference TRBV14 and TRBJ2-2, is EAGVTQFPSHSVIEKGQTVTLRCDPISGHDNLYWYRRVMGKEIKFLLHFVKESKQDESGMPNNRFLAERTGGTYSTLKVQPAELEDSGVYFCASSQGWYTGELFFGEGSRLTVL.

In this sample, this clonotype turned up many times. The CDR3 loop is CASSEQLPGRKYSNQPQHF. CDR3 in DNA: TGCGCCAGCAGTGAACAATTACCGGGCCGCAAGTATAGCAATCAGCCCCAGCATTTT. The chain links TRBV10-2 to TRBJ1-5; D is undetermined. The CDR3 extends over 19 amino acids. V was shortened by 3 bases and J by 0 bases, with 21 bases between the two germline ends. CDR1 and CDR2 (germline): WSHSY, SAAADI.

The chain couples TRBV7-9 to TRBJ1-4, with no clear D. Between the trimmed V and J ends, which lost 5 bases and 4 bases, there was a span of 8 bases. CDR3 size: 13 residues. The germline gives CDR1 SEHNR, CDR2 FQNEAQ (reference sequence). The CDR3 DNA reads as TGTGCCAGCAGCCAGACACTTAATGAAAAACTGTTTTTT. It translates to CASSQTLNEKLFF.

The gene calls are TRBV20-1 and TRBJ2-7, with 7 bases matching TRBD2. The germline CDR1 and CDR2 sequences are DFQATT and SNEGSKA (reference sequence). This CDR3 is 14 amino acids long. J was trimmed by 2 bases and V by 6 bases; bases with no gene match: 10. CDR3 coding DNA: TGCAGTGCCCCCCCAGCGGGGCCAACCTACGAGCAGTACTTC. Translation: CSAPPAGPTYEQYF.